This T cell receptor (beta chain) was sequenced in a study of T cells in Graves' hyperthyroidism and ophthalmopathy (dated by TCRdb to the late 2010s). General notes on the study: Peripheral blood samples were taken at initial diagnosis, before any treatment was given. Prospective prediction of ophthalmopathy was tested in an independent validation cohort of approximately 18 hyperthyroidism patients and around 16 patients who later progressed to ophthalmopathy. Following sampling, methimazole starting at 30 mg daily was given to hyperthyroidism patients, and high-dose intravenous methylprednisolone was given to ophthalmopathy patients. In addition, the study compared T-cell repertoires in thyroid tissue and in blood from a handful of Graves' hyperthyroidism patients. To identify TCR V-J signatures that set the groups apart, the researchers used a discovery cohort of about a hundred patients, made up of 40 to 45 with Graves' ophthalmopathy and 57 with stable Graves' hyperthyroidism. According to the paper, TCR Vbeta CDR3 sequencing was carried out on 135 peripheral blood samples, which came from around 43 ophthalmopathy, some 73 hyperthyroidism and roughly 17 progressor patients. The 100 or so discovery patients were divided at random into training and test sets in a 7:3 ratio.

Amplification of TCR beta CDR3 regions was carried out from RNA transcripts. For the first round of RT-PCR on the TCR CDR3, the HTBI primer set was used together with the Qiagen OneStep RT-PCR kit. The libraries were constructed in a second round of multiplex PCR and then size-selected and purified. The libraries were sequenced on an Illumina HiSeq2000 using paired-end 100 bp reads. For the original study's pipeline: SOAPnuke was used to process the raw data, throwing out any read that contained adapters or uncalled bases, had a mean Phred below 15, or lacked an exact constant-primer or identifier match. COPE v1.2.5 was used to merge the high-quality paired reads, and each unique nucleotide sequence was defined as a clonotype. MiTCR v1.1 was used to align the clonotypes against IMGT TRBV, TRBD and TRBJ reference segments. Only V-J combinations with frequency above 0.0001, covering about 99% of repertoires, were analysed. A TCS score was defined as the ratio between F50 (clonal expansion) and ExV (chaos), using BLOSUM62-based TCRdist between CDR3 peptides within each V-J. Welch's t-statistics and random forest reduced 514 V-J features to 13, which were used in a naive Bayes classifier (R e1071). TCRdb applied fastp at Q25 and MiXCR to the public reads, then kept only in-frame beta chains. Every CDR3 protein is listed once, alongside the most common genes and DNA of its rows. These V and J calls derive from TCRdb rather than the authors' analysis. This sample is represented by under 200,000 distinct CDR3 sequences; about 9.4% of them were singletons. The ten largest clonotypes hold approximately 20% of the sample.

Overall results and qualifications from the work: In validation, the model predicted progression to ophthalmopathy a median of around 6.5 months before onset, with around 70% sensitivity and nearly 75% specificity. Sample size was not statistically predetermined, and blinding of investigators to group allocation was not performed. In cross-validation, a model built on a 13 V-J signature told ophthalmopathy apart from stable hyperthyroidism with less than 90% sensitivity and about 81% specificity, and in testing the same model reached 80%/75%. Most expanded thyroid clonotypes (frequency above 0.001) were also detected in blood, suggesting blood repertoires may reflect thyroid immune responses.

Taken from cysteine to phenylalanine, the CDR3 has 16 residues. The CDR3 DNA has 48 bases and is translated from base 1. As encoded in the germline V gene, CDR1 is KGHDR while CDR2 is SFDVKD. Relative to germline, V is 5 bases shorter and J is 3 bases shorter, with 16 bases between their ends. Hyperthyroidism patients were newly diagnosed, had a disease duration of under 2 months, and were aged 18 to 65 years. Exclusion was applied to patients with uncontrolled infections, other autoimmune diseases, pregnancy or lactation. Diagnoses were established on the basis of clinical symptoms, serum thyroxine and TRAb, thyroid ultrasound, and orbital computed tomography. Blood from progressor patients was drawn when they were first diagnosed with hyperthyroidism, before any ophthalmopathy symptoms appeared. PBMCs were isolated from 10 ml of fresh peripheral blood by Ficoll-Paque density gradient centrifugation. Patients classed as progressors first received a Graves' hyperthyroidism diagnosis and then went on to develop ophthalmopathy during follow-up. Total RNA was extracted using Trizol reagent, and RNA quality was assessed on an Agilent 2100 Bioanalyzer.

Concerning this clonotype itself: What antigen it recognizes has not been identified. A read error is possible here, since a much larger clone lies one base away.

In this chain, TRBV24-1 is recombined with TRBJ1-3, with the D gene too uncertain to name. The origin of this receptor is a woman under 30 with Graves' hyperthyroidism that later progressed to Graves' ophthalmopathy. Material for sequencing was blood. The CDR3: CATSAPPPRRGNTIYF. The DNA sequence is TGTGCCACCAGTGCCCCCCCCCCTCGCCGTGGAAACACCATATATTTT.